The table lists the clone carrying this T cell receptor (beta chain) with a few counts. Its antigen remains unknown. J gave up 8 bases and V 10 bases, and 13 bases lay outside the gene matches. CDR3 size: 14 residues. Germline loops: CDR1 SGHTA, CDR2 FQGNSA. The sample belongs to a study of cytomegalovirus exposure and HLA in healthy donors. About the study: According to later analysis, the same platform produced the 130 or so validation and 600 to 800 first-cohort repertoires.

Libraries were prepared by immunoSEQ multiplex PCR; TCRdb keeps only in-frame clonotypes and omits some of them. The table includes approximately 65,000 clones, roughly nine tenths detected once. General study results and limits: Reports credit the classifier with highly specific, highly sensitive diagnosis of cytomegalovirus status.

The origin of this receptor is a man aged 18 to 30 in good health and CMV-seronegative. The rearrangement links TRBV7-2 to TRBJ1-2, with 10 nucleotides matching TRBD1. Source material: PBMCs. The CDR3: CATQTRQGAGGYTF. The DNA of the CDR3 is TGTGCCACCCAAACAAGACAGGGGGCCGGAGGCTACACCTTC.